This paragraph reports one T cell receptor beta chain. No antigen is known for it. Given a much more abundant clone one base away, this may be a read error. The data originate from a study of Graves' ophthalmopathy and Graves' hyperthyroidism (dated 2018 in TCRdb). The study in broad terms: Peripheral blood samples were taken at the time of initial diagnosis, before any treatment was given. The study used signatures of the TCR beta repertoire to tell Graves' ophthalmopathy apart from Graves' hyperthyroidism and to predict which patients would progress to ophthalmopathy. In total, approximately 130 blood samples were TCR-sequenced: roughly 45 ophthalmopathy, over 70 hyperthyroidism and approximately 17 hyperthyroidism-to-ophthalmopathy patients. In more than 5 hyperthyroidism patients, the T-cell repertoire of thyroid tissue was compared with the T-cell repertoire of blood. To explore V-J signatures distinguishing ophthalmopathy from hyperthyroidism, a discovery set of more than 95 patients (43 ophthalmopathy, some 55 stable hyperthyroidism) was enrolled. For training and testing, the 100 or so patients in the discovery cohort were randomly divided in a 7:3 ratio. After sampling, hyperthyroidism patients received methimazole starting at 30 mg daily, and ophthalmopathy patients received high-dose intravenous methylprednisolone. An independent validation cohort was composed of roughly 18 hyperthyroidism patients and 15 to 17 patients who later progressed from hyperthyroidism to ophthalmopathy. Study-wide conclusions, independent of this receptor: Most expanded thyroid clonotypes with a frequency above 0.001 also appeared in blood, which suggests that blood repertoires may reflect the immune response in the thyroid. Sample size was not statistically predetermined, and group allocation was not concealed from the investigators. In cross-validation, the 13-signature model distinguished ophthalmopathy from stable hyperthyroidism with nearly 90% sensitivity and approximately 81% specificity, while in the test set the corresponding values were about 79% and 69%. In validation, the model predicted ophthalmopathy progression with about 70% sensitivity and roughly 72% specificity; some twelve predicted patients were CT-confirmed with GO in a median of around 6 months.

Patients with ophthalmopathy had moderately to severely active disease, with a Clinical Activity Score of 3 or more, a NOSPECS grade of 4 or more, and a disease duration of less than 3 months. Patients with other autoimmune diseases, uncontrolled infections, pregnancy or lactation were excluded. Diagnosis was based on clinical symptoms, serum thyroxine, TRAb, thyroid ultrasound and orbital computed tomography. Using Ficoll-Paque density gradient centrifugation, PBMCs were isolated from 10 ml of fresh peripheral blood. Total RNA was extracted using Trizol reagent, and RNA quality was checked on an Agilent 2100 Bioanalyzer. For repertoire sequencing, the TCR beta CDR3 regions were amplified from RNA transcripts. HTBI primers and the Qiagen OneStep RT-PCR kit were used in a first-round RT-PCR, which was followed by a second-round multiplex PCR, size selection and purification. The libraries underwent paired-end sequencing with 100 bp reads on an Illumina HiSeq2000. The authors' analysis ran thus. SOAPnuke was used to process the reads, throwing out any read that had adapters, had uncalled bases, had a mean Phred below 15, or lacked an exact constant-primer or identifier match. COPE v1.2.5 was used to merge the high-quality paired reads. Unique nucleotide sequences were defined as clonotypes and aligned to IMGT TRB V, D and J references using MiTCR v1.1. The analysis was limited to V-J combinations with a frequency above 0.0001, which together covered 98% to 99.2% of repertoires. A TCR clonal expansion and chaos score per V-J combination was defined as the ratio of F50 clonal expansion to chaos observed in the TCRdist matrix. Welch's t-statistics and random forest were used to narrow the features down to approximately twelve V-J combinations, which were then fed into a naive Bayes classifier. The Morisita-Horn index was used to measure how similar the thyroid and blood repertoires were. TCRdb redid the processing of the public reads, applying fastp at Q25 and MiXCR, and retained in-frame beta chains. For every CDR3 protein sequence, its rows merge into one entry that carries the most common genes and DNA. TCRdb's processing, not the study's, gives the V and J calls here. The sample table lists 200,000 to 250,000 distinct CDR3 sequences, 20% to 25% of them with a count of one. The top ten hold more than 35% of the sample.

V drops 6 bases and J drops 10 bases, leaving 18 bases in between. The CDR3 numbers 14 residues from cysteine through phenylalanine. The sequence is cut down to CDR3 DNA, 42 bases in frame from base 1. CDR1 and CDR2 are drawn from the germline V gene: MNHNS, SASEGT. This sequence uses TRBV6-1 and TRBJ2-2; no D segment can be confidently identified. Sequenced: peripheral blood. The source is a woman between 50 and 59 years old with Graves' ophthalmopathy. Donor details come from another sample of the same person, matched by shared clones. The CDR3 protein is CASRADTFAVELFF. The DNA sequence is given as TGTGCCAGCAGAGCAGACACGTTTGCGGTGGAGCTGTTTTTT.